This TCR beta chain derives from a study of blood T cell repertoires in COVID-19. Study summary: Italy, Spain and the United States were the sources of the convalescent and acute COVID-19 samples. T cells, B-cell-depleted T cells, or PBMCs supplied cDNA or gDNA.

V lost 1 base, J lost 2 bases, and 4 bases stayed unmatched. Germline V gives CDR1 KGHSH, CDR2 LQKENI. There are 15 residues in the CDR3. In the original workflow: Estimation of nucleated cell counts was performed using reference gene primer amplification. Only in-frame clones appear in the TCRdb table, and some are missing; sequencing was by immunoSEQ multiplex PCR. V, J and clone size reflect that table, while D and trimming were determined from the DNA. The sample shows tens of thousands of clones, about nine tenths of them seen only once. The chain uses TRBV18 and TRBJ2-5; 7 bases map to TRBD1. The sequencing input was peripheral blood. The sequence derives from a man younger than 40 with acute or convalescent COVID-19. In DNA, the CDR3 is TGTGCCAGCTCACCACTCGGGACAGAACAAGAGACCCAGTACTTC. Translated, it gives CASSPLGTEQETQYF.